This T cell receptor (beta chain) was retrieved from a study of a mutant IDH1 vaccine in newly diagnosed glioma (dated by TCRdb to the early 2020s). Regarding the complete study: Patients received eight vaccinations in weeks 1, 3, 5, 7, 11, 15, 19 and 23, corresponding to visits V03 through V10. Longitudinal TCRB deep sequencing was done for some 26 treated patients, wherever samples were available for exploratory analyses. Before enrollment, patients had received standard therapy of radiotherapy alone, temozolomide alone, or radiochemotherapy with temozolomide; most received the combination. Vaccination started 4-6 weeks after radiotherapy alone, or was given together with temozolomide cycles in the groups whose treatment included chemotherapy. Of the 25 to 40 treated patients, roughly 60% were male and approximately 38% were female, and the mean age was 40.4 years. Peripheral blood samples were drawn at six visits, namely V03 (baseline), V05, V07, V10, V12 and V13. Overall study outcomes, separate from this receptor: The authors noted that analyses of patient blood samples could not be reproduced because of sample limitations. Vaccine-induced immune responses across multiple MHC alleles were detected in over 85% of patients. Availability determined which PBMC samples were chosen for TCRB deep sequencing. Pseudoprogression appeared unrelated to alterations in the top peripheral T cell clonotypes detected by TCRB sequencing.

The junction shows trimming of 1 base on V and 3 bases on J, and the gene matches do not reach 6 bases of it. The CDR3 spans 16 residues, from the cysteine through the phenylalanine. Left in the record is the CDR3 DNA by itself, 48 bases read in frame from the first base. Taken from the germline V gene, the CDR1 and CDR2 loops are SGHTA and FQGNSA. A word on this clone: The target of this receptor is not known. No base-level quality is on record; no much larger clone is a single base apart.

What this sample's time point label stands for: week 11, during vaccination. Each vaccine dose, consisting of 300 ug of a 20-mer mutant IDH1 peptide in Montanide, was administered subcutaneously with topical imiquimod. Donors had newly diagnosed WHO grade 3 or 4 IDH1-mutant astrocytomas with loss of nuclear ATRX. The samples were drawn from NOA16, a multicentre, single-arm, open-label phase I trial in Germany that tested a mutant IDH1 peptide vaccine in humans for the first time. Genomic DNA for TCRB sequencing was extracted from EDTA blood using the DNeasy Blood and Tissue Kit. To prepare the library, the immunoSEQ multiplex PCR assay was applied. Following the manufacturer's protocol, the hsTCRB Kit was used to amplify rearranged TCR beta chain sequences. Sequencing of TCRB libraries was carried out on an Illumina MiSeq. In the source study's methods: Demultiplexing, trimming and gene mapping were performed with the kit vendor's proprietary platform. The table comes from immuneACCESS by way of TCRdb, which keeps in-frame sequences with V and J called. Part of the clones is missing from these tables; in studies checked, under half for an unresolved V gene and the rest for unknown reasons. Clone size and V and J calls were adopted from that table, with D and trimming inferred from the DNA. This sample has tens of thousands of clones in its table, and nearly 90% of those were observed once. The ten largest clones add up to approximately 5.1% of the sample.

This sequence originates from a woman aged 40 to 49 with glioma. Sequenced material: PBMCs, taken from a glioma patient whose treatment included an IDH1 peptide vaccine. The rearranged segments are TRBV7-2 and TRBJ2-1; TRBD2 matches 7 bases in the middle. The DNA sequence is given as TGTGCCAGCAGCTTAGGGGGAGGGGCCCGCTACAATGAGCAGTTCTTC. It encodes CASSLGGGARYNEQFF.